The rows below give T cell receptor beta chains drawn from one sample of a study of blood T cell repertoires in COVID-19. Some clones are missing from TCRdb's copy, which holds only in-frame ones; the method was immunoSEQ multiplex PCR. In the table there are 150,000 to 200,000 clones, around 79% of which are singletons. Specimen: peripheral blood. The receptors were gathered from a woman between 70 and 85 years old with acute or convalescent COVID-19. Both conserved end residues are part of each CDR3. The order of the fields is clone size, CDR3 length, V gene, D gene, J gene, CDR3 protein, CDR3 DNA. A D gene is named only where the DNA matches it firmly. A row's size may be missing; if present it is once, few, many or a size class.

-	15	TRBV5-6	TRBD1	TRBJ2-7	CASIPEPGQFYEQYF	TGTGCCAGCATCCCAGAACCGGGACAGTTCTACGAGCAGTACTTC
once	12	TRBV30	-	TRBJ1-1	CASQTGNTEAFF	TGTGCCTCCCAGACTGGGAACACTGAAGCTTTCTTT
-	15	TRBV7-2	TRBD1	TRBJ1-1	CASRLGTGGDTEAFF	TGTGCCAGCAGGTTGGGGACAGGGGGGGACACTGAAGCTTTCTTT
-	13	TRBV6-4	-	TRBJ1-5	CASSPREDQPQHF	TGTGCCAGCAGCCCCAGGGAGGATCAGCCCCAGCATTTT
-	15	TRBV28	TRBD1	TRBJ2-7	CASTIRQGGVYEQYF	TGTGCCAGCACCATAAGACAGGGGGGGGTTTACGAGCAGTACTTC
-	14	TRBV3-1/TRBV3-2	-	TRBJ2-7	CASSQQLASGEQYF	TGTGCCAGCAGCCAACAACTAGCTTCGGGGGAGCAGTACTTC
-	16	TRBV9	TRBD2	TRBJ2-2	CASSALAGAVTGELFF	TGTGCCAGCAGCGCACTAGCGGGAGCGGTGACCGGGGAGCTGTTTTTT
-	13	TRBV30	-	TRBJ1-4	CAFRDGGAEKLFF	TGTGCCTTCCGGGATGGAGGGGCTGAAAAACTGTTTTTT
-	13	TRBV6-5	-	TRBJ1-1	CASSQQMNTEAFF	TGTGCCAGCAGTCAACAAATGAACACTGAAGCTTTCTTT
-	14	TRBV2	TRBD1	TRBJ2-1	CASRRDRVGNEQFF	TGTGCCAGCAGACGGGACAGGGTGGGCAATGAGCAGTTCTTC
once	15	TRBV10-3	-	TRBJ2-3	CAISEGRGVTDTQYF	TGTGCCATCAGCGAGGGAAGGGGCGTCACAGATACGCAGTATTTT
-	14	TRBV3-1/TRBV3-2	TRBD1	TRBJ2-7	CASSRIPTGDEQYF	TGTGCCAGCAGCCGAATACCGACAGGGGACGAGCAGTACTTC
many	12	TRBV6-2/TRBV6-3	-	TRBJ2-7	CASSYSRAEFYF	TGTGCCAGCAGTTACTCGAGGGCAGAGTTTTACTTC
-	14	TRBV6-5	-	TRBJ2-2	CASSYSRQRLELFF	TGTGCCAGCAGTTACTCTCGTCAGCGCCTGGAGCTGTTTTTT
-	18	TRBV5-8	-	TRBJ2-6	CASSLRLSKSSGANVLTF	TGTGCCAGCAGCTTGCGTTTGAGTAAGTCCTCTGGGGCCAACGTCCTGACTTTC
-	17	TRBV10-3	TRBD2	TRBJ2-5	CAIKSHIGGEGQETQYF	TGTGCCATCAAGTCTCATATTGGGGGGGAGGGCCAAGAGACCCAGTACTTC
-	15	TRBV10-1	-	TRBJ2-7	CASSESMQVAAEQYF	TGCGCCAGCAGTGAGTCGATGCAGGTCGCCGCCGAGCAGTACTTC
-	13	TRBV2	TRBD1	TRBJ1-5	CASQRGQSEPQHF	TGTGCCAGCCAAAGGGGACAGTCAGAGCCCCAGCATTTT
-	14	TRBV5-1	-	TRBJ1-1	CASSLKAGNTEAFF	TGCGCCAGCAGCCTGAAGGCGGGGAACACTGAAGCTTTCTTT
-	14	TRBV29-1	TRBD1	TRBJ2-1	CSVGALGQLNEQFF	TGCAGCGTTGGGGCCTTGGGACAGCTCAATGAGCAGTTCTTC
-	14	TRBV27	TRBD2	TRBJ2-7	CASSPSGGLDEQYF	TGTGCCAGCAGTCCCTCGGGGGGGTTGGACGAGCAGTACTTC
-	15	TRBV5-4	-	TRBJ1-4	CASSLKGTTGEKLFF	TGTGCCAGCAGCTTGAAAGGGACAACCGGTGAAAAACTGTTTTTT
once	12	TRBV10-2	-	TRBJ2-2	CASSDSYGELFF	TGCGCCAGCAGTGACAGTTACGGGGAGCTGTTTTTT
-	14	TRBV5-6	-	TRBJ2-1	CASSRWGAPNEQFF	TGTGCCAGCAGCCGGTGGGGAGCACCCAATGAGCAGTTCTTC
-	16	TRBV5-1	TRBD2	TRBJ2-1	CASSLRAGDSGNEQFF	TGCGCCAGCAGCTTGAGAGCGGGAGATAGCGGCAATGAGCAGTTCTTC
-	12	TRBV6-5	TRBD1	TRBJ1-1	CASRDRVAEAFF	TGTGCCAGCAGAGACAGGGTTGCTGAAGCTTTCTTT
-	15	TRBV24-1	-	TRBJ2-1	CATSDAAISYNEQFF	TGTGCCACCAGTGACGCTGCTATATCCTACAATGAGCAGTTCTTC
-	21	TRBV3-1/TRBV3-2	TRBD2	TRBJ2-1	CASSAGWGSGTSGRKHNEQFF	TGTGCCAGCAGCGCCGGCTGGGGTTCCGGGACTAGCGGGAGGAAACACAATGAGCAGTTCTTC
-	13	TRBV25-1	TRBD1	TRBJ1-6	CASSAGTGSPLHF	TGTGCCAGCAGTGCAGGGACAGGGTCACCCCTCCACTTT
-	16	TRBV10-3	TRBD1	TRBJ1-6	CAISEYRTGFNSPLHF	TGTGCCATCAGTGAATACAGGACAGGGTTTAATTCACCCCTCCACTTT
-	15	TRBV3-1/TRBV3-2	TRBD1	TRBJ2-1	CASRRGQGASNEQFF	TGTGCCAGCAGAAGGGGACAGGGGGCTAGCAATGAGCAGTTCTTC
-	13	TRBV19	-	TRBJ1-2	CASSPPTEHGYTF	TGTGCCAGTAGTCCCCCGACAGAACATGGCTACACCTTC
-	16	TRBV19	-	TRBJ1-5	CASSIVSGRSNQPQHF	TGTGCCAGTAGTATAGTATCGGGTAGGAGCAATCAGCCCCAGCATTTT
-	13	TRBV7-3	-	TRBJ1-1	CASSQGVGTEAFF	TGTGCCAGCAGCCAGGGTGTCGGCACTGAAGCTTTCTTT
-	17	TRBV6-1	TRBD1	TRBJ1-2	CASSDGTGGGLHYGYTF	TGTGCCAGCAGTGACGGGACAGGGGGCGGACTTCACTATGGCTACACCTTC
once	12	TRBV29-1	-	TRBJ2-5	CSAGAGQETQYF	TGCAGCGCGGGGGCGGGACAAGAGACCCAGTACTTC
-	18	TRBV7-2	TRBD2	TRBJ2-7	CASSSDLAGPQKMGEQYF	TGTGCCAGCAGCTCTGATCTAGCGGGCCCTCAAAAAATGGGGGAGCAGTACTTC
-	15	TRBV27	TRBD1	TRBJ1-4	CASSPGTGINEKLFF	TGTGCCAGCAGTCCGGGGACAGGCATAAATGAAAAACTGTTTTTT
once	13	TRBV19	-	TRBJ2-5	CASSMSLRETQYF	TGTGCCAGTAGTATGAGCTTACGAGAGACCCAGTACTTC
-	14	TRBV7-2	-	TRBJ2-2	CASSFNRDTGELFF	TGTGCCAGCAGCTTTAACAGGGACACCGGGGAGCTGTTTTTT
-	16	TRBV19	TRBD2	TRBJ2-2	CATKPGGKLLTGELFF	TGTGCCACCAAGCCGGGGGGGAAACTTTTAACCGGGGAGCTGTTTTTT
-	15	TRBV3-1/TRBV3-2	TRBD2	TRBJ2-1	CASSQPGLADNEQFF	TGTGCCAGCAGCCAACCGGGACTAGCGGATAATGAGCAGTTCTTC
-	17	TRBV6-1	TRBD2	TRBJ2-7	CASSAGTSGRARDEQYF	TGTGCCAGCAGTGCTGGGACTAGCGGGAGGGCTCGGGACGAGCAGTACTTC
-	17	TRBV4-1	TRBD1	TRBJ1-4	CASSQINAGTGIEKLFF	TGCGCCAGCAGCCAGATAAACGCCGGGACAGGGATTGAAAAACTGTTTTTT
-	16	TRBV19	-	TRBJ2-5	CASSIGYSPGQETQYF	TGTGCCAGTAGTATAGGGTACTCGCCGGGGCAAGAGACCCAGTACTTC
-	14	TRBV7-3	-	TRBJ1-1	CASSLGIGSAEAFF	TGTGCCAGCAGCTTAGGGATCGGGAGCGCTGAAGCTTTCTTT
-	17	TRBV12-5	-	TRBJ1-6	CASGLVASSSYNSPLHF	TGTGCTAGTGGTTTGGTTGCTTCGAGCTCCTATAATTCACCCCTCCACTTT
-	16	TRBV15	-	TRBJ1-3	CATSPAFLRGVNTIYF	TGTGCCACCAGCCCAGCCTTCTTAAGAGGAGTAAACACCATATATTTT